This TCR beta chain originates from a study of vaccination and CD4 T cells after COVID-19. About the study: Six male and four female convalescents took part, two of them Hispanic. The study, taken as a whole, reports: Spike mono-reactivity was shown by 304 of 307 vaccine-specific clones in convalescent patients. Post-vaccination, and not before, a median around 86% of reactive clones appeared in convalescent patients.

Note on this clonotype: The target antigen is unknown.

The time point: late sampling 161 to 241 days after vaccination in three convalescent patients. TCRdb re-called the PCR reads through MiXCR, storing one row per CDR3 protein. The repertoire holds some 29,000 distinct CDR3 sequences, with about half as singletons. This CDR3 has 9 amino acids. The chain has TRBV21-1 and TRBJ2-1. TRBV21-1 is flagged as a pseudogene. Sequenced material: CD4+ T cells from blood, taken about 7 months after SARS-CoV-2 vaccination. The TCR originated in a human donor who had recovered from COVID-19. This chain's CDR3 is CASTLVGSF. The DNA for the CDR3 is TGTGCCAGCACTTTGGTGGGTTCCTTC.